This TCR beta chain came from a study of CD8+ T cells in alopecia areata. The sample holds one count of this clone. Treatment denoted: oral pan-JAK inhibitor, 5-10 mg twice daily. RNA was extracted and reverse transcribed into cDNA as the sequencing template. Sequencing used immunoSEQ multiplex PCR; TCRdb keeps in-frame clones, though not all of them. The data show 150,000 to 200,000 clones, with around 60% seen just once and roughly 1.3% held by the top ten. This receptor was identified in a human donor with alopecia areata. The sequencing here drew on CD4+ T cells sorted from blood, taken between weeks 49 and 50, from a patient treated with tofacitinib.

In nucleotides, the CDR3 is TGTGCCAGCTCGGGGCGACAGTTCGACGAGCAGTACTTC. It specifies CASSGRQFDEQYF. The gene calls are TRBV18 and TRBJ2-7, with TRBD1 as a possible D gene (5 bases). The germline V gene has CDR1 KGHSH and CDR2 LQKENI. The V gene lost 6 bases and the J gene lost 5 bases, with 14 bases spanning the gap. The length of the CDR3 is 13 residues.